This T cell receptor beta chain came from a study of T cell clonotyping in hematopoietic cell transplantation. V gave up 1 base and J gave up 2 bases, with 11 bases separating them. The CDR3 totals 16 residues. The germline V gene encodes CDR1 LGHNA and CDR2 YSLEER. Some clones are missing from TCRdb's copy, which holds only in-frame ones; the method was immunoSEQ multiplex PCR. The repertoire holds 25,000 to 35,000 clones, with around 93% as singletons. Described time point: recipient sample about 28 days before transplant, after cytoreduction. The chain carries TRBV4-3 and TRBJ1-4; D is undetermined. The starting material was peripheral blood mononuclear cells, obtained before stem cell transplant. This TCR was sampled from a man in his forties or fifties with acute myeloid leukemia. Some clones in this sample may be carry-over from other donors' samples. This CDR3 reads CASSQGVAITNEKLFF. The DNA for the CDR3 is TGCGCCAGCAGCCAAGGCGTAGCAATCACTAATGAAAAACTGTTTTTT.